The clone carrying this T cell receptor (beta chain) has just a few counts. TCRdb analysed the RT-PCR reads with MiXCR anew, one entry per CDR3 protein. The sample holds about 780,000 distinct CDR3 sequences, approximately 17% seen once. This specimen belongs to a study of response to subunit inactivated influenza vaccine. The TCR sequence derives from a man aged 50-60 years who received an inactivated influenza vaccine. Specimen: PBMCs from blood, collected roughly 5 days after vaccination.

The DNA for the CDR3 is TGTGCCAGCAGCTTAGGCTGGGGTGGGCCCCAGCATTTT. Translated: CASSLGWGGPQHF. The genes are TRBV7-2 and TRBJ1-5; no firm D call. Trimming pared 1 base from V and 9 bases from J, leaving 10 bases between. Looked up from germline, CDR1 is SGHTA and CDR2 is FQGNSA. The CDR3 extends over 13 amino acids.